This TCR beta chain was recovered during a study of blood T cell repertoires in COVID-19. This CDR3 spans 14 amino acids. Trimming stripped 5 bases from V and 0 bases from J, with 11 bases between. From germline, CDR1 is SGHRS and CDR2 YFSETQ. This table comes from immunoSEQ multiplex PCR, and its TCRdb copy is limited to in-frame clones, with some not included. The profile shows approximately 100,000 clones, 91% of them singletons. The receptor was derived from a man in his sixties with acute or convalescent COVID-19. J is TRBJ1-1 and V is TRBV5-1, with a weak D call TRBD1 (6 bases). Sequenced material: peripheral blood. The DNA for the CDR3 is TGCGCCAGCAGTTCGGGGGGCATGAACACTGAAGCTTTCTTT. Translating gives CASSSGGMNTEAFF.